The 7 T cell receptor beta chains below all came from one sample that was sequenced in a study of cytomegalovirus exposure and HLA in healthy donors. 60 Vbeta and 13 Jbeta primers were used in PCR. Sequencing was performed with immunoSEQ multiplex PCR; in TCRdb, only in-frame clones are kept and a portion is missing. The sample yields approximately 69,000 clones, 74% seen once. The sequencing input was PBMCs. The receptors shown here come from a woman in her twenties or thirties in good health and CMV-seropositive.

CDR3 residues: CASRSGNQPGNTIYF. The CDR3 DNA follows: TGTGCCAGCAGGTCGGGGAATCAACCTGGAAACACCATATATTTT. The chain is built from TRBV6-1 and TRBJ1-3, with unresolved D. Per the germline V gene, CDR1 is MNHNS and CDR2 is SASEGT. The CDR3 length is 15 residues. V was cut by 6 bases and J by 2 bases, with 14 bases left in between.

The chain has TRBV5-6 and TRBJ1-1; D gene uncertain. The germline gives CDR1 SGHDT, CDR2 YYEEEE. The V end was cut by 1 base, the J end by 1 base, with 8 bases between. The CDR3 consists of 14 residues. CDR3 bases: TGTGCCAGCAGCTTGCGGTACGGGAACACTGAAGCTTTCTTT. This gives the protein CASSLRYGNTEAFF. The variable domain in full, with the rest retrieved from reference TRBV5-6 and TRBJ1-1, is DAGVTQSPTHLIKTRGQQVTLRCSPKSGHDTVSWYQQALGQGPQFIFQYYEEEERQRGNFPDRFSGHQFPNYSSELNVNALLLGDSALYLCASSLRYGNTEAFFGQGTRLTVV.

This clone was seen more than once but under ten times. The rearrangement joins TRBV20-1 to TRBJ2-5; no reliable D call. Germline V gene sequence: CDR1 DFQATT, CDR2 SNEGSKA (reference sequence). V lost 5 bases and J 5 bases, leaving 6 bases between the germline ends. The CDR3 is 10 residues long. CDR3 protein: CSAVVETQYF. CDR3 coding DNA: TGCAGTGCTGTCGTCGAGACCCAGTACTTC.

This clone was seen more than once but under ten times. The V call is TRBV4-3, the J call TRBJ1-5; D is perhaps TRBD1 (6 bases). Germline CDR1 reads LGHNA; CDR2 reads YSLEER. The CDR3 loop spans 14 amino acids. V shed 3 bases and J shed 9 bases, with 15 bases lying between them. The DNA for the CDR3 is TGCGCCAGCAGCCAGGACAGTTCACGTGCGCCCCAGCATTTT. Translated: CASSQDSSRAPQHF.

The CDR3 sequence: CSVEDGEGGNEQFF. The DNA of the CDR3 is TGCAGCGTTGAAGATGGGGAAGGGGGCAATGAGCAGTTCTTC. V and J are TRBV29-1 and TRBJ2-1, with a possible D match to TRBD1 (6 bases). The CDR3 sequence is 14 residues long. Trimming left V 0 bases short and J 6 bases short, with 12 bases between. CDR1 and CDR2 from the germline V gene are SQVTM and ANQGSEA.

The V and J genes are TRBV5-1 and TRBJ2-7; D not certain. The CDR3 is 16 amino acids. Germline V gene lookup returns CDR1 SGHRS and CDR2 YFSETQ. Trimming left V 4 bases short and J 0 bases short, with 17 bases between. CDR3 region: CASSPSVSYPSYEQYF. The CDR3 coding sequence is TGCGCCAGCAGCCCCTCCGTAAGCTATCCCTCCTACGAGCAGTACTTC.

The gene calls are TRBV5-4 and TRBJ2-2; D is unclear. The CDR3 contains 12 residues. Trimming pared 4 bases from V and 3 bases from J, leaving 4 bases between. Germline CDR1 SGHNT, CDR2 YYREEE (reference sequence). The CDR3 reads CASSPDTGELFF. The CDR3 bases are TGTGCCAGCAGCCCCGACACCGGGGAGCTGTTTTTT. Complete variable domain (other parts from reference TRBV5-4 and TRBJ2-2): ETGVTQSPTHLIKTRGQQVTLRCSSQSGHNTVSWYQQALGQGPQFIFQYYREEENGRGNFPPRFSGLQFPNYSSELNVNALELDDSALYLCASSPDTGELFFGEGSRLTVL.